This T cell receptor beta chain was retrieved from a study of graft-versus-host responses after intestinal transplantation. V was cut by 9 bases and J by 7 bases, with 12 bases left in between. The CDR3 consists of 12 residues. The germline gives CDR1 MDHEN, CDR2 SYDVKM. The data were produced by immunoSEQ multiplex PCR, yet TCRdb's version contains in-frame clones alone and is incomplete. This table holds about 150,000 clones, about 93% found once. A word on this clone: Its antigen is currently unknown.

This sequence joins TRBV28 and TRBJ2-2; D is perhaps TRBD1 (5 bases). This TCR was sampled from a human donor who received an intestinal transplant. Sequenced material: unstimulated CD4+ T cells sorted from spleen or lymph node cells, taken before intestinal transplant. In DNA, the CDR3 is TGTGCCAGTAACCAGGGTGGCGGGGAGCTGTTTTTT. It translates to CASNQGGGELFF.